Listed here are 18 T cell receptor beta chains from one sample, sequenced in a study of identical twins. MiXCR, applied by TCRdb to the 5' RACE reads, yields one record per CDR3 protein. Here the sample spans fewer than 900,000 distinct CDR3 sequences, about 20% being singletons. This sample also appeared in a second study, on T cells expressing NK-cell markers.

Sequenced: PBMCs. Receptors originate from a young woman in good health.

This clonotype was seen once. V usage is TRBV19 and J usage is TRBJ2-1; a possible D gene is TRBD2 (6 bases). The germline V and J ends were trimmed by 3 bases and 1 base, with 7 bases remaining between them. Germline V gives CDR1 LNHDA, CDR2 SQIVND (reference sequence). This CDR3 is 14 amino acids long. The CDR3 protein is CASSIGGSYNEQFF. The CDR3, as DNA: TGTGCCAGTAGTATTGGAGGGTCCTACAATGAGCAGTTCTTC. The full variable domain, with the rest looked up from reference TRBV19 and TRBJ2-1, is DGGITQSPKYLFRKEGQNVTLSCEQNLNHDAMYWYRQDPGQGLRLIYYSQIVNDFQKGDIAEGYSVSREKKESFPLTVTSAQKNPTAFYLCASSIGGSYNEQFFGPGTRLTVL.

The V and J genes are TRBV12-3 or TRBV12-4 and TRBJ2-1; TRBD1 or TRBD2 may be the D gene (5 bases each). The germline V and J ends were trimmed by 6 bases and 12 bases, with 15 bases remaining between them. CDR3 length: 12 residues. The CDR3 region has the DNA TGTGCCAGCAGCCTAGGGACCGCTGGGCAGTTCTTC. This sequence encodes CASSLGTAGQFF.

The CDR3 reads CASGRLASVNEQFF. The CDR3 nucleotides are TGTGCCAGCGGTCGTCTAGCGAGCGTCAATGAGCAGTTCTTC. The rearrangement links TRBV7-8 to TRBJ2-1; a weak D match, TRBD2 (6 bases). V was clipped by 8 bases and J by 6 bases, with 17 bases between them. The CDR3 spans 14 residues. Germline CDR1 reads SGHVS; CDR2 reads FQNEAQ.

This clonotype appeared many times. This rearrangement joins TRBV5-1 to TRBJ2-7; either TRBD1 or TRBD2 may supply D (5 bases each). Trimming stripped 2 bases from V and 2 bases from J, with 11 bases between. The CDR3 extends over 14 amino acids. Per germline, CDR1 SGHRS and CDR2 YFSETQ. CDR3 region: CASSFGTPTYEQYF. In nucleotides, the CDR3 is TGCGCCAGCAGCTTTGGGACGCCTACCTACGAGCAGTACTTC.

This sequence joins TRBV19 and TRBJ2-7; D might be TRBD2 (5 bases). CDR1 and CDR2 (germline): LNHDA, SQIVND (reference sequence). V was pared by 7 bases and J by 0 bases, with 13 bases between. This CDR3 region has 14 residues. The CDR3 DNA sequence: TGTGCCAGTATCCCCCGGGGAAGCTCCTACGAGCAGTACTTC. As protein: CASIPRGSSYEQYF.

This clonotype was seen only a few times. The CDR3 loop reads CASSRTSQPYEQYF. The DNA for the CDR3 is TGCGCCAGCAGCCGGACCTCCCAACCCTACGAGCAGTACTTC. The chain combines TRBV5-1 with TRBJ2-7, with D unresolved. The CDR3 length is 14 residues. With 4 bases removed from V and 2 bases from J, the gap between germline ends came to 13 bases. Germline V gives CDR1 SGHRS, CDR2 YFSETQ. Together with reference TRBV5-1 and TRBJ2-7, the CDR3 gives the full variable domain: KAGVTQTPRYLIKTRGQQVTLSCSPISGHRSVSWYQQTPGQGLQFLFEYFSETQRNKGNFPGRFSGRQFSNSRSEMNVSTLELGDSALYLCASSRTSQPYEQYFGPGTRLTVT.

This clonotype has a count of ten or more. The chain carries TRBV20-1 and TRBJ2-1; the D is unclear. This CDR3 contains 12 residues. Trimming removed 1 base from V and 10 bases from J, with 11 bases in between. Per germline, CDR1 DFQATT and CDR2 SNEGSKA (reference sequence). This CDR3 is CSARGPSFEQFF. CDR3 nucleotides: TGCAGTGCTAGAGGTCCCAGCTTCGAGCAGTTCTTC.

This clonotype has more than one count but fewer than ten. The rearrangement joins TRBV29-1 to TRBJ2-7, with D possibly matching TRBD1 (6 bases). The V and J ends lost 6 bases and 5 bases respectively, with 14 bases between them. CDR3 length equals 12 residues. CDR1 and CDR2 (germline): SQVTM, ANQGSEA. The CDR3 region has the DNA TGCAGCGTGAGAGGACAGATGGACGAGCAGTACTTC. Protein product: CSVRGQMDEQYF.

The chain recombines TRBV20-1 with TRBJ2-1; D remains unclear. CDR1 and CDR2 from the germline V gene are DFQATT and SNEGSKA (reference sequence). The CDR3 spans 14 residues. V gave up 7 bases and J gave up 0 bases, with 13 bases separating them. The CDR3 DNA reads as TGCAGTGTCCCTCCCCGGAGCTCCTACAATGAGCAGTTCTTC. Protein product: CSVPPRSSYNEQFF.

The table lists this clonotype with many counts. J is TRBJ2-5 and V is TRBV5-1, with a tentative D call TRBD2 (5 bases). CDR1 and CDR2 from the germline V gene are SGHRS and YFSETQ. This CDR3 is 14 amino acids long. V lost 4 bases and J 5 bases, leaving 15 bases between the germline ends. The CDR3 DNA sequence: TGCGCCAGCAGCGGAGGCCGACTGGGTGAGACCCAGTACTTC. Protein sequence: CASSGGRLGETQYF.

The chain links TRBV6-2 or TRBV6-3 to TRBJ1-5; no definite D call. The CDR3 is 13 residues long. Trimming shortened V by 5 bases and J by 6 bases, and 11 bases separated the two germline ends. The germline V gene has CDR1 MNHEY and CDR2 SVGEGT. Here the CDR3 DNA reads TGTGCCAGCAGTCCGGGGTATACTCAGCCCCAGCATTTT. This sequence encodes CASSPGYTQPQHF.

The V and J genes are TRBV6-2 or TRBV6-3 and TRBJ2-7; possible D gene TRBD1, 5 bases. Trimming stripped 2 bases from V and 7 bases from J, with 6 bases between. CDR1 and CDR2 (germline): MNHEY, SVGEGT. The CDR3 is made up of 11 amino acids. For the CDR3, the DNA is TGTGCCAGCAGTTACGGACAAGAGCAGTACTTC. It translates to CASSYGQEQYF.

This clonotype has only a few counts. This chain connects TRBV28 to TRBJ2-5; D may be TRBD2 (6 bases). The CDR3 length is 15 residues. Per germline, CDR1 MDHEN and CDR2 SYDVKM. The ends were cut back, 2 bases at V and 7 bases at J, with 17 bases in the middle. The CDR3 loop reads CASSLRVRGLGTQYF. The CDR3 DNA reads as TGTGCCAGCAGTTTAAGAGTGAGGGGACTTGGGACCCAGTACTTC.

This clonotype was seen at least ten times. The CDR3 region is CASSEYAERQYF. The DNA of the CDR3 is TGTGCCAGCAGTGAATATGCCGAGCGGCAGTACTTC. This rearrangement joins TRBV2 to TRBJ2-7; no clear D gene. This CDR3 region has 12 residues. The V gene's germline CDR1 is SNHLY and CDR2 FYNNEI. The V and J ends lost 2 bases and 9 bases respectively, with 11 bases between them.

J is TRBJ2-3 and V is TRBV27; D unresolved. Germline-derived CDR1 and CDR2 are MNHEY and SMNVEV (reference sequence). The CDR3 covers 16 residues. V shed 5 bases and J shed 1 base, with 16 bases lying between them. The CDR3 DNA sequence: TGTGCCAGCAGTCACCCTAGGGCCCTGGGCACAGATACGCAGTATTTT. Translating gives CASSHPRALGTDTQYF.

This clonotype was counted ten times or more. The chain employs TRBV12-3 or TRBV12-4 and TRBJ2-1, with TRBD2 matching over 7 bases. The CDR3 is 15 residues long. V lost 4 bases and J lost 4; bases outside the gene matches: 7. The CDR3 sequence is CASSSAGTIYNEQFF. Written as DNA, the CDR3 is TGTGCCAGCAGTTCTGCCGGGACTATATACAATGAGCAGTTCTTC.

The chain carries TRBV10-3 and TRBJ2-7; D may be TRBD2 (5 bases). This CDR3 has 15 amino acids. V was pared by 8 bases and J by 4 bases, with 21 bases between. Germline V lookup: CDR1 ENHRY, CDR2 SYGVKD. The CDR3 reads CAIRLDGGSTYEQYF. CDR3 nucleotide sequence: TGTGCCATCCGTCTCGATGGCGGGTCCACGTACGAGCAGTACTTC.

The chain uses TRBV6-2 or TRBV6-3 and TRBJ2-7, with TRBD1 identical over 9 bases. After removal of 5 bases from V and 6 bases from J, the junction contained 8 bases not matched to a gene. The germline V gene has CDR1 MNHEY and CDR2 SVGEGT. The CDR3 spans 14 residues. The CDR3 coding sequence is TGTGCCAGCAGTGCGGGACAGGGAAACATCGAGCAGTACTTC. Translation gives CASSAGQGNIEQYF.